The sequence of this TCR beta chain was determined in a study of CD8+ T cells in alopecia areata. As for the study in general: Treated patients swallowed 5 to 10 mg of oral tofacitinib twice daily.

Concerning this clone itself: The antigen remains undetermined.

The study's findings and limits: Scalp samples also contribute reads from the resident alphabeta T cells found in normal skin. Whereas mice showed it more clearly, TCR sharing across patients was murkier, possibly because of HLA.

CDR3 length: 17 residues. V shed 5 bases, J shed 4 bases, and the junction held 15 bases outside the gene matches. Germline V gene sequence: CDR1 SGHRS, CDR2 YFSETQ. Extraction of RNA preceded its reverse transcription into cDNA, which served as the sequencing template. TCRdb keeps only in-frame clones here, not all; method: immunoSEQ multiplex PCR. The sample has some 80,000 clones, approximately 66% seen once. Sample treatment: oral pan-JAK inhibitor, 5-10 mg twice daily. In alopecia areata patients, both lesional scalp punch biopsies and peripheral blood were collected. This chain links TRBV5-1 with TRBJ2-7; 10 bases are shared with TRBD2. The receptor comes from a human donor with alopecia areata. Sequenced here: CD8+ T cells sorted from blood, sampled at week 24, from a patient treated with tofacitinib. CDR3 nucleotide sequence: TGCGCCAGCAGTTTAACTAGCGGGATGACCCTAGGGTACGAGCAGTACTTC. As protein: CASSLTSGMTLGYEQYF.